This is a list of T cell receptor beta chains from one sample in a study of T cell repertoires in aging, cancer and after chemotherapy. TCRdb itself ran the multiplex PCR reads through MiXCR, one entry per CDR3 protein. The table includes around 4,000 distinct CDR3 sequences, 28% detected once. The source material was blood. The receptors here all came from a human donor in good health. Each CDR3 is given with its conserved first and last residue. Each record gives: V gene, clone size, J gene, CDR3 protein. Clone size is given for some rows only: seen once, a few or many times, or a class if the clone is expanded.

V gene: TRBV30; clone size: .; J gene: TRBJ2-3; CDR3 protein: CAWNGGSTDTQYF
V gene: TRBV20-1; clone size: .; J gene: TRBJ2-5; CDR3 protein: CSAEYQETQYF
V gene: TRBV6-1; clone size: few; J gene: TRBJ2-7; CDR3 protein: CASSEAIWGEQYF
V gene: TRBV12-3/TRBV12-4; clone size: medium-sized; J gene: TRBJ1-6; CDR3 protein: CASSLVNSPLHF
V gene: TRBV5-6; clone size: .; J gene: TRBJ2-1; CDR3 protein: CASSLAFVGALLYEQFF
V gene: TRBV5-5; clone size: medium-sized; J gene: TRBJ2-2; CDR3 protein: CASSIWTVAGELFF
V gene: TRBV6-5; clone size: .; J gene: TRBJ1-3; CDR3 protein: CASLGGPGNTIYF
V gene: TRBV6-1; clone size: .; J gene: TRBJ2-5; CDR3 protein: CASTEAWWETQYF
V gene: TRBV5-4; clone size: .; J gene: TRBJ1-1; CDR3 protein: CASSSIGFAPNTEAFF
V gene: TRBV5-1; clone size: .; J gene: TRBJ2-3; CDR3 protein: CASSPGLAGDTQYF
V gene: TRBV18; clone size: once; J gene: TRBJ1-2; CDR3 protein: CASSPSGEFVF
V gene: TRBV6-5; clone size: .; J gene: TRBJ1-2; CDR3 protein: CATGQGPGYGYTF
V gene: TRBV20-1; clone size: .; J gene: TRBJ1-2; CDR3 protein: CSARQMGVSYGYTF
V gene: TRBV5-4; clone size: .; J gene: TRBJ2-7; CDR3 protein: CASSSGQGALLDEQYF
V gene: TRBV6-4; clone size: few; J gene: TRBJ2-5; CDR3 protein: CASSLDSQETQYF
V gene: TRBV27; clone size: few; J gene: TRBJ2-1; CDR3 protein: CASSLLMGGRGLASSYNEQFF
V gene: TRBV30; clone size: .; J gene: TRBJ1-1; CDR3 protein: CAWSVAGRITEAFF
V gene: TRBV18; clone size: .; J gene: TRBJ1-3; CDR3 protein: CASSLTQGDTIYF
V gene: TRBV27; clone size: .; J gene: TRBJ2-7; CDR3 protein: CASSRWEASYEQYF
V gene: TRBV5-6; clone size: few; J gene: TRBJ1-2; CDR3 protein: CASSYGGGTVSYGYTF
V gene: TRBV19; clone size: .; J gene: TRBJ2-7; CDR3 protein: CASSINSGYEQYF
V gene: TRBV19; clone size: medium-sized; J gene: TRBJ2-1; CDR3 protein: CASSIAGRADEQFF
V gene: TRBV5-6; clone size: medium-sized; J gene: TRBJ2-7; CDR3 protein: CASSLIPGPSYEQYF
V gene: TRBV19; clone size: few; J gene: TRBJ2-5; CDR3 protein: CASSYSGGSRETQYF
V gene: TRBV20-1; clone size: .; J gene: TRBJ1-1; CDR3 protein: CSARKGRWNTEAFF
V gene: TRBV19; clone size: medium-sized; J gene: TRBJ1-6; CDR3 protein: CASSVGGNSPLHF
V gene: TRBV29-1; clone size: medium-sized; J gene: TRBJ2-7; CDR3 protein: CSVVTGSYEQYF
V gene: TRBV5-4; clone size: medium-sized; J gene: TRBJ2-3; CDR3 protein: CASSLDADWPTDTQYF
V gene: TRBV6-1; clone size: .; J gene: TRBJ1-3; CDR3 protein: CASWAVSSGNTIYF
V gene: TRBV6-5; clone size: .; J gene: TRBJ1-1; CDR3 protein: CASRDRDSTFPNPEAFF
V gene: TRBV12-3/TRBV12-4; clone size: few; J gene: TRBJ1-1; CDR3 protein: CASSDRRGSRTEAFF
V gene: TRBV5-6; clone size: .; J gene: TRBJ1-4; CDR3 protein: CASSFIPEGGKEKLFF
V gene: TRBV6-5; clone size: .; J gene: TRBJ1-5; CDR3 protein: CASSYSNTQPQHF
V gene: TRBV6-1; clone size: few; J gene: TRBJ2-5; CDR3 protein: CASSRQPQETQYF
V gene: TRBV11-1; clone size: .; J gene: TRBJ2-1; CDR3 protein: CASSFGRGGISYNEQFF
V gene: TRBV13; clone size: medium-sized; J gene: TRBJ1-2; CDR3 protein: CASSLEARGYGYTF
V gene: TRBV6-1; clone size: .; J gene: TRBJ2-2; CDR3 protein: CASSERDTGELFF
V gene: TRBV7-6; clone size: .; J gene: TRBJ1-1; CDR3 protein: CASSLIRAANTEAFF
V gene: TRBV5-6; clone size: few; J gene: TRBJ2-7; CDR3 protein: CASSRTIGTGAGEQYF
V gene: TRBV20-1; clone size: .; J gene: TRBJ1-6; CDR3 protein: CSVAGRVVDSPLHF
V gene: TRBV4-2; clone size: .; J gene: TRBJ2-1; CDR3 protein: CASSHLGYNEQFF
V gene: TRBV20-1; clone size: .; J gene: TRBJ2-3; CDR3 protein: CSARALAGDTQYF
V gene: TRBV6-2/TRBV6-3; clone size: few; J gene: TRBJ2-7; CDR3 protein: CASSSTGVGGEQYF
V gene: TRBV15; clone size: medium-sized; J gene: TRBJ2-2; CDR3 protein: CATSSVSRELFF
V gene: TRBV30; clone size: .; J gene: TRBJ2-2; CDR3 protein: CAWSSSQGALKNTGELFF
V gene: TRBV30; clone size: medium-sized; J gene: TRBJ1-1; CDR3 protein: CAWSVGRPFNTEAFF
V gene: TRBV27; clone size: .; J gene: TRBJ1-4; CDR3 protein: CASSFRSEHEKLFF
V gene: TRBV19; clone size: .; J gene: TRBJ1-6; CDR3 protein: CAGGSNSPLHF
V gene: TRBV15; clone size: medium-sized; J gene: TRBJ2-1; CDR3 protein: CATSRVYNEQFF
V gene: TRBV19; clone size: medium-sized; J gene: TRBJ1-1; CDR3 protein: CASSRMANTEAFF
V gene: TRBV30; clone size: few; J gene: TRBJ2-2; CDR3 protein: CAWIHREYTGELFF
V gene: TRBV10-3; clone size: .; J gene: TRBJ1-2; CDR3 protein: CAISEDRVYYGYTF
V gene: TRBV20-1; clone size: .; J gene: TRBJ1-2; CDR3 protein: CSADLGTGDNYGYTF
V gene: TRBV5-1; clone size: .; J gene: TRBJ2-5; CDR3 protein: CASSLAGTGQETQYF